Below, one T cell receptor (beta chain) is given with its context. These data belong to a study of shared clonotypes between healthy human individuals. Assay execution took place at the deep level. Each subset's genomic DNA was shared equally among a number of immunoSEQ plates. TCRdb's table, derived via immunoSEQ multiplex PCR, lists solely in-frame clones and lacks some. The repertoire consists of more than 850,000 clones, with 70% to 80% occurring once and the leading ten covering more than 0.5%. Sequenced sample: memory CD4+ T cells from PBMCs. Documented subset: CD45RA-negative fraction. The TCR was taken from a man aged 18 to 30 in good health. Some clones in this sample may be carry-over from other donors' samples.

CDR3 bases: TGTGCCAGCAGTCCTAGCGGGAGTATCGATGAGCAGTTCTTC. It encodes CASSPSGSIDEQFF. The V gene is TRBV28, the J gene TRBJ2-1; TRBD2 aligns across 10 bases. Germline CDR1 MDHEN, CDR2 SYDVKM. Trimming removed 5 bases from V and 8 bases from J; junction bases left unmatched: 6. The CDR3 totals 14 residues.